This entry is about one T cell receptor (beta chain). The data stem from a study of cytomegalovirus exposure and HLA in healthy donors. Both 60 Vbeta primers and 13 Jbeta primers went into the PCR. Clones were sequenced by immunoSEQ multiplex PCR, and TCRdb holds only the in-frame ones, with some missing. The table includes roughly 160,000 clones, approximately 85% detected once. CDR1 SGDLS and CDR2 YYNGEE come from the germline V gene. This CDR3 has 17 residues. Trimming cost V 0 bases and J 2 bases, with 14 bases left between them. The material sequenced was PBMCs. This TCR was sampled from a man aged 50-59 years in good health and CMV-seropositive. The chain recombines TRBV9 with TRBJ2-2, with D perhaps matching TRBD2 (6 bases). Here the CDR3 reads CASSVDAAGRNTGELFF. The CDR3 bases are TGTGCCAGCAGCGTAGATGCGGCGGGACGAAACACCGGGGAGCTGTTTTTT. The full variable domain, its missing parts supplied by reference TRBV9 and TRBJ2-2, is DSGVTQTPKHLITATGQRVTLRCSPRSGDLSVYWYQQSLDQGLQFLIQYYNGEERAKGNILERFSAQQFPDLHSELNLSSLELGDSALYFCASSVDAAGRNTGELFFGEGSRLTVL.